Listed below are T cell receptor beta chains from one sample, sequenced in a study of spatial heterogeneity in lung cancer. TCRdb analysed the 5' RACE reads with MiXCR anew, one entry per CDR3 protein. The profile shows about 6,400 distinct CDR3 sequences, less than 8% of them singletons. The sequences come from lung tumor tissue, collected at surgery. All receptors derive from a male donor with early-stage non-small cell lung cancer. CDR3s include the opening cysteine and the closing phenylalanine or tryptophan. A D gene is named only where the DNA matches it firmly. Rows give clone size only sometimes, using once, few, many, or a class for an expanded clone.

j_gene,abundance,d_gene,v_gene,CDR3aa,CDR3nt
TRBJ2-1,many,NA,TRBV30,CAWRGEKPNEQFF,TGTGCCTGGAGGGGGGAGAAGCCCAATGAGCAGTTCTTC
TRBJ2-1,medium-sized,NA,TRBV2,CASSDELALYNEQFF,TGTGCCAGCAGTGATGAGCTAGCGCTTTACAATGAGCAGTTCTTC
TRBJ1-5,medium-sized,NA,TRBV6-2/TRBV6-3,CASSDGTSQSPFNQPQHF,TGTGCCAGCAGTGACGGGACATCTCAGAGCCCTTTCAATCAGCCCCAGCATTTT
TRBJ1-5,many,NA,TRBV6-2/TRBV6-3,CASTESRGFSNQPQHF,TGTGCCAGCACCGAATCCAGGGGTTTCAGCAATCAGCCCCAGCATTTT
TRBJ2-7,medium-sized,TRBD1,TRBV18,CASSPPPGQGRYEQYF,TGTGCCAGCTCACCACCCCCGGGACAGGGGAGGTACGAGCAGTACTTC
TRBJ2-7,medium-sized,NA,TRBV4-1,CASSQESLPYEQYF,TGCGCCAGCAGCCAAGAATCCCTCCCCTACGAGCAGTACTTC
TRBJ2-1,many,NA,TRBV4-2,CASSQGDRYPEDEQFF,TGTGCCAGCAGCCAAGGGGATCGCTACCCGGAGGATGAGCAGTTCTTC
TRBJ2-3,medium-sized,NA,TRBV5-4,CASSLGGDTQYF,TGTGCCAGCAGCTTGGGTGGAGATACGCAGTATTTT
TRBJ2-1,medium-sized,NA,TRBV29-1,CSVEDGGGRHYMDEQFF,TGCAGCGTTGAAGATGGTGGGGGGAGGCATTACATGGATGAGCAGTTCTTC
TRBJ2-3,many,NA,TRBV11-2,CASSFSPGSLSTDTQYF,TGTGCCAGCAGCTTTTCCCCGGGCAGCCTAAGCACAGATACGCAGTATTTT
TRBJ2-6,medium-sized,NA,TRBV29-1,CSVKQEGRGANVLTF,TGCAGCGTTAAGCAGGAAGGCCGAGGGGCCAACGTCCTGACTTTC
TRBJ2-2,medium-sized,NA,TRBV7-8,CASSGEGLDTNTGELFF,TGTGCCAGCAGCGGTGAGGGACTGGATACGAACACCGGGGAGCTGTTTTTT
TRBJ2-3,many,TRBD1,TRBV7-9,CASSLDRPEDTQYF,TGTGCCAGCAGCTTGGACAGGCCTGAAGATACGCAGTATTTT
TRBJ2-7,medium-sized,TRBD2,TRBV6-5,CASSYSGAGGPYEQYF,TGTGCCAGCAGTTACTCGGGAGCGGGGGGGCCTTACGAGCAGTACTTC
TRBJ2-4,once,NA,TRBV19,CASSDRDGSIKNIQYF,TGTGCCAGTAGTGACCGGGACGGCTCGATAAAAAACATTCAGTACTTC
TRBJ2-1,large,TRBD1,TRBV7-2,CASSLGQVYNEQFF,TGTGCCAGCAGCCTCGGACAGGTTTACAATGAGCAGTTCTTC
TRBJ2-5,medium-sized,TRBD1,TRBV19,CASSPRTGSVEETQYF,TGTGCCAGTAGTCCCCGGACAGGGTCGGTAGAAGAGACCCAGTACTTC
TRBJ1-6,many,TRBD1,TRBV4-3,CASSQDNRGGSPLHF,TGCGCCAGCAGCCAAGATAACAGGGGTGGATCACCCCTCCACTTT
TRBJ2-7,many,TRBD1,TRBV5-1,CASSSGTGAYEQYF,TGCGCCAGCAGCTCCGGGACAGGGGCCTACGAGCAGTACTTC
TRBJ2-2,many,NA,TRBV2,CASSEFPGELFF,TGTGCCAGCAGTGAATTTCCTGGGGAGCTGTTTTTT
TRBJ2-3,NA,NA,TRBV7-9,CASPDTQYF,TGTGCCAGCCCAGATACGCAGTATTTT
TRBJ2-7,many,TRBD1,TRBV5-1,CASRQGAYEQYF,TGCGCCAGCAGACAGGGGGCGTACGAGCAGTACTTC
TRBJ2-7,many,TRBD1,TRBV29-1,CSVGGTGENNYEQYF,TGCAGCGTTGGCGGTACAGGGGAAAACAACTACGAGCAGTACTTC
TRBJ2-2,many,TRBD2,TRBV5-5,CASSFAGDSTGELFF,TGTGCCAGCAGCTTTGCGGGAGATAGCACCGGGGAGCTGTTTTTT
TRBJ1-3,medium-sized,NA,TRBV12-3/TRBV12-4,CASSLIGTVGTGNTIYF,TGTGCCAGCAGTTTAATCGGGACTGTTGGCACCGGAAACACCATATATTTT
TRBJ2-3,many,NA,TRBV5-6,CASSRDRTDTQYF,TGTGCCAGCAGCCGGGACCGCACAGATACGCAGTATTTT
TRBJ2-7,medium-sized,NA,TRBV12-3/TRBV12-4,CASSSGSNEQYF,TGTGCCAGCAGTTCAGGGTCCAACGAGCAGTACTTC
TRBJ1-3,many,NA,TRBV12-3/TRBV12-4,CASSFGGSGNTIYF,TGTGCCAGCAGTTTTGGGGGCTCCGGAAACACCATATATTTT